The source of this T cell receptor (beta chain) is a study of blood T cell repertoires in COVID-19. The overall study: The study drew acute and convalescent COVID-19 samples from the United States, Italy and Spain. Nucleic acid was either cDNA or gDNA, and it came from T cells, B-cell-depleted T cells, or PBMCs.

The germline gives CDR1 SGHRS, CDR2 YFSETQ. This CDR3 comprises 17 residues. V was clipped by 3 bases and J by 3 bases; unmatched bases: 5. As originally analysed: From reference gene primer amplification, estimates of nucleated cell counts were derived. This table comes from immunoSEQ multiplex PCR, and its TCRdb copy is limited to in-frame clones, with some not included. V, J and clone size derive from that table, while D and trimming were established from the DNA sequence. The sample contains 15,000 to 19,000 clones, roughly nine tenths of which appear only once. The origin of this receptor is a man between 60 and 75 years old with acute or convalescent COVID-19. The sample comprised peripheral blood. The V and J genes are TRBV5-1 and TRBJ2-3; 15 bases are shared with TRBD2. CDR3 in amino acids: CASSWGLAGGLTDTQYF. The CDR3 bases are TGCGCCAGCAGCTGGGGACTAGCGGGAGGCCTTACAGATACGCAGTATTTT.